Shown below are 15 T cell receptor beta chains from a single sample sequenced in a study of OX40 agonist ivuxolimab in advanced cancers. Using immunoSEQ multiplex PCR, the repertoire was profiled, and TCRdb retains in-frame clones only, with some absent. This table holds roughly 48,000 clones, 65% to 85% found once. The sample consisted of CD4+ or CD8+ T cells sorted from blood, taken in a trial of the OX40 agonist ivuxolimab. The source of these receptors is an adult with an advanced solid tumor such as melanoma, head and neck, liver or kidney cancer.

CDR3 DNA: TGCGCCAGCAGCCAAGGGTGGGGGGGCCGCGATACGCAGTATTTT. Its translation is CASSQGWGGRDTQYF. This sequence joins TRBV4-1 and TRBJ2-3, with D possibly TRBD2 on 7 matching bases. Deletions cut 1 base from V and 6 bases from J, with 14 bases between. This CDR3 spans 15 amino acids. Germline CDR1 reads MGHRA; CDR2 reads YSYEKL.

The rearrangement joins TRBV11-2 to TRBJ1-3; perhaps TRBD1 as D (5 bases). Germline CDR1 reads SGHAT; CDR2 reads FQNNGV. The V end lost 5 bases, the J end lost 1 base, and 15 bases lay between the germline ends. The length of the CDR3 is 16 residues. Written as DNA, the CDR3 is TGTGCCAGCAGCCCCAGGGTCCTAACGTCTGGAAACACCATATATTTT. Protein sequence: CASSPRVLTSGNTIYF.

This clone was picked up a small number of times. V and J are TRBV29-1 and TRBJ1-2; D might be TRBD1 (5 bases). CDR3 length equals 11 residues. The germline gives CDR1 SQVTM, CDR2 ANQGSEA. Trimming cost V 7 bases and J 5 bases, with 11 bases left between them. Here the CDR3 reads CSAGTEYGYTF. CDR3 in DNA: TGCAGCGCCGGGACGGAGTATGGCTACACCTTC.

The CDR3 reads CASSRDPAGYEQYF. DNA for the CDR3: TGTGCCAGCAGCCGAGACCCGGCGGGATACGAGCAGTACTTC. The V and J genes are TRBV5-6 and TRBJ2-7, with D possibly TRBD2 on 6 matching bases. V lost 4 bases and J 4 bases, leaving 15 bases between the germline ends. The CDR3 is 14 residues long. In germline, CDR1 is SGHDT, CDR2 YYEEEE.

The chain combines TRBV6-6 with TRBJ2-5; TRBD2 matches 11 bases. Per germline, CDR1 MNHNY and CDR2 SVGAGI (reference sequence). The V gene end was trimmed by 11 bases and the J gene end by 5 bases; junction bases not matched to a gene: 13. The CDR3 sequence is 15 residues long. This CDR3 is CASRATSGSWETQYF. Written as DNA, the CDR3 is TGTGCCTCCCGGGCAACTAGCGGGAGTTGGGAGACCCAGTACTTC.

This rearrangement joins TRBV7-3 to TRBJ2-2; 8 bases are a match to TRBD2. The CDR3 loop spans 18 amino acids. Germline V gene lookup returns CDR1 SGHTA and CDR2 FQGTGA. With 5 bases clipped from V and 6 bases from J, the junction kept 17 bases outside the gene matches. The CDR3 here is CASSPLNIGGAYAGELFF. The CDR3 nucleotides are TGTGCCAGCAGCCCACTCAATATCGGGGGGGCCTATGCCGGGGAGCTGTTTTTT. Looking up the rest from reference TRBV7-3 and TRBJ2-2 gives the full variable domain: GAGVSQTPSNKVTEKGKYVELRCDPISGHTALYWYRQSLGQGPEFLIYFQGTGAADDSGLPNDRFFAVRPEGSVSTLKIQRTERGDSAVYLCASSPLNIGGAYAGELFFGEGSRLTVL.

This chain connects TRBV7-2 to TRBJ2-7; no clear D. Germline V gene lookup returns CDR1 SGHTA and CDR2 FQGNSA. This CDR3 is built from 14 residues. V lost 6 bases and J 5 bases, leaving 17 bases between the germline ends. The CDR3 nucleotides read TGTGCCAGCAGGAAAACGACGGTGGGGAACGAGCAGTACTTC. It translates to CASRKTTVGNEQYF. Variable domain in full (rest from reference TRBV7-2 and TRBJ2-7): GAGVSQSPSNKVTEKGKDVELRCDPISGHTALYWYRQSLGQGLEFLIYFQGNSAPDKSGLPSDRFSAERTGGSVSTLTIQRTQQEDSAVYLCASRKTTVGNEQYFGPGTRLTVT.

The chain couples TRBV19 to TRBJ2-1; TRBD1 aligns across 8 bases. CDR3 length: 14 residues. V shed 3 bases, J shed 6 bases, and the junction held 4 bases outside the gene matches. Germline CDR1 and CDR2: LNHDA and SQIVND (reference sequence). In DNA, the CDR3 is TGTGCCAGTAGTATCCAGGGGGCTACCAATGAGCAGTTCTTC. Translating it yields CASSIQGATNEQFF.

This chain uses TRBV5-1 with TRBJ1-2; D uncertain. V dropped 4 bases and J dropped 6 bases, with 16 bases sitting between them. The length of the CDR3 is 14 residues. In germline, CDR1 is SGHRS, CDR2 YFSETQ. In nucleotides, the CDR3 is TGCGCCAGCAGCCCCGTTGGTTTCCCTGATGGCTACACCTTC. It translates to CASSPVGFPDGYTF.

The chain combines TRBV5-1 with TRBJ2-3; D remains ambiguous. This CDR3 spans 13 amino acids. The V gene's germline CDR1 is SGHRS and CDR2 YFSETQ. V gave up 1 base and J gave up 1 base, with 4 bases separating them. The CDR3 sequence: CASSLPGTDTQYF. CDR3 nucleotide sequence: TGCGCCAGCAGCTTGCCAGGCACAGATACGCAGTATTTT.

J is TRBJ2-2 and V is TRBV27, with a tentative D call TRBD2 (5 bases). The V and J ends lost 2 bases and 6 bases respectively, with 13 bases between them. The CDR3 runs 15 residues. Germline V gene data show CDR1 as MNHEY and CDR2 as SMNVEV (reference sequence). The CDR3, as DNA: TGTGCCAGCAGTTTACGCGGGTTGGGCCCCGGGGAGCTGTTTTTT. As protein: CASSLRGLGPGELFF.

The rearrangement links TRBV5-4 to TRBJ2-3, with a tentative D call TRBD2 (6 bases). The germline V gene has CDR1 SGHNT and CDR2 YYREEE (reference sequence). The CDR3 covers 14 residues. V was shortened by 7 bases and J by 3 bases, with 15 bases between the two germline ends. The CDR3 DNA reads TGTGCCAGCGGGACTCAAGGAGGAACAGATACGCAGTATTTT. Amino acids: CASGTQGGTDTQYF. The full variable domain, rest sourced from reference TRBV5-4 and TRBJ2-3, is ETGVTQSPTHLIKTRGQQVTLRCSSQSGHNTVSWYQQALGQGPQFIFQYYREEENGRGNFPPRFSGLQFPNYSSELNVNALELDDSALYLCASGTQGGTDTQYFGPGTRLTVL.

This clone was observed a single time. Germline is not matched at one junction end, which may reflect a read error. The V call is TRBV7-7, the J call TRBJ2-1; TRBD1 might be the D (6 bases). Looked up from germline, CDR1 is SSHAT and CDR2 is FNYEAQ (reference sequence). CDR3 size: 15 residues. CDR3 amino acids: CASSLGPDRHNEQFF. CDR3 DNA: TGTGCTAGCAGCCTCGGCCCCGACAGGCACAATGAGCAGTTCTTC.

The gene calls are TRBV10-2 and TRBJ1-1; the D gene is possibly TRBD1 (6 bases). The V end lost 5 bases, the J end lost 3 bases, and 10 bases lay between the germline ends. The germline CDR1 and CDR2 sequences are WSHSY and SAAADI. The CDR3 totals 13 residues. The CDR3 region has the DNA TGCGCCAGCAGTCGGGACACCTACACTGAAGCTTTCTTT. It translates to CASSRDTYTEAFF.

V is TRBV2 and J is TRBJ2-1; tentatively, D is TRBD2 (6 bases). Per the germline V gene, CDR1 is SNHLY and CDR2 is FYNNEI. This CDR3 has 15 amino acids. With 4 bases removed from V and 0 bases from J, the gap between germline ends came to 10 bases. CDR3 sequence: CASSGRGPSYNEQFF. The CDR3 DNA sequence: TGTGCCAGCAGTGGGAGGGGACCCTCCTACAATGAGCAGTTCTTC.